These T cell receptor beta chains were read from a single sample in a study of T cell repertoires in cytomegalovirus infection. Their antigen targets remain unknown. TCRdb called the reads again in MiXCR, with one record for every CDR3 protein. The data contain approximately 470,000 distinct CDR3 sequences, roughly 42% of them singletons. Material: cultured PBMCs, obtained from culture after CMV antigen stimulation. The receptor source for this set is a human donor in good health (CMV status not recorded). Some clones in this sample may be carry-over from other donors' samples. CDR3s include the opening cysteine and the closing phenylalanine or tryptophan. Fields, in order: J gene, V gene, CDR3 protein.

TRBJ2-3 | TRBV20-1 | CSGLRGAIDTQYF
TRBJ2-3 | TRBV28 | CASRTGLWDTQYF
TRBJ2-7 | TRBV7-8 | CASSLERGSVYEQYF
TRBJ2-1 | TRBV5-1 | CASSLEPGLAGVSDEQFF
TRBJ2-1 | TRBV5-4 | CASGLGGSSYNEQFF
TRBJ1-1 | TRBV7-2 | CASSRDTRNTEAFF
TRBJ2-1 | TRBV7-6 | CASSLGGLGELTYNEQFF
TRBJ1-3 | TRBV11-2 | CASSLPTVKSSGNTIYF
TRBJ2-7 | TRBV28 | CAAGDRVYEQYF
TRBJ2-3 | TRBV6-8 | CASIDWEGDTQYF
TRBJ1-1 | TRBV7-6 | CASSLEGVNTEAFF
TRBJ1-6 | TRBV7-6 | CASQGRNSPLHF
TRBJ2-1 | TRBV7-2 | CASSLGVSRNEQFF